The 22 T cell receptor beta chains below were found in one sample sequenced in a study of cytomegalovirus exposure and HLA in healthy donors. PCR used 60 Vbeta primers and 13 Jbeta primers. Assay used: immunoSEQ multiplex PCR; TCRdb lists only in-frame clones, some missing. Here the sample spans about 120,000 clones, around three quarters being singletons. The sample consisted of PBMCs. All receptors come from a woman aged 30 to 39 in good health and CMV-seropositive.

This clone was observed a few times. This chain uses TRBV4-1 with TRBJ1-5; D might be TRBD1 (5 bases). Germline V gene lookup returns CDR1 MGHRA and CDR2 YSYEKL. The CDR3 covers 15 residues. V gave up 4 bases and J gave up 1 base, with 11 bases separating them. The CDR3 region has the DNA TGCGCCAGCAGCCGCGGACATCTCAGCAATCAGCCCCAGCATTTT. It specifies CASSRGHLSNQPQHF.

The rearrangement joins TRBV20-1 to TRBJ1-1; D not certain. CDR1 DFQATT and CDR2 SNEGSKA come from the germline V gene (reference sequence). V was trimmed by 3 bases and J by 5 bases, leaving 7 bases between them. This CDR3 region has 11 residues. CDR3 residues: CSARRETEAFF. CDR3 DNA sequence: TGCAGTGCTAGGAGGGAGACTGAAGCTTTCTTT.

A few counts support this clone. V gene TRBV9 combines with J gene TRBJ1-3; unclear D gene. This CDR3 contains 15 residues. Germline V gives CDR1 SGDLS, CDR2 YYNGEE. The V and J ends lost 0 bases and 2 bases respectively, with 9 bases between them. The CDR3 nucleotides read TGTGCCAGCAGCGTAGTTGACAACCCTGGAAACACCATATATTTT. Its protein product is CASSVVDNPGNTIYF.

The chain combines TRBV6-4 with TRBJ1-5; D gene uncertain. CDR1 is MRHNA and CDR2 is SNTAGT in the germline V gene. There are 10 residues in the CDR3. V was shortened by 10 bases and J by 6 bases, with 7 bases between the two germline ends. The CDR3 protein is CAITAQPQHF. CDR3 DNA sequence: TGTGCCATCACAGCTCAGCCCCAGCATTTT.

The V gene is TRBV6-5, the J gene TRBJ1-1; 7 nucleotides agree with TRBD1. The germline CDR1 and CDR2 sequences are MNHEY and SVGAGI. CDR3 length: 12 amino acids. The ends lost 0 bases at V and 10 bases at J; junction bases unmatched: 2. CDR3 residues: CASSYSGQTAFF. CDR3 sequence (DNA): TGTGCCAGCAGTTACTCGGGACAGACAGCTTTCTTT.

The gene calls are TRBV30 and TRBJ2-2; D remains unclear. V was shortened by 3 bases and J by 1 base, with 9 bases between the two germline ends. From germline, CDR1 is GTSNPN and CDR2 SVGIG (reference sequence). The CDR3 consists of 14 residues. This chain's CDR3 is CAWRTEWNTGELFF. DNA for the CDR3: TGTGCCTGGAGAACAGAGTGGAACACCGGGGAGCTGTTTTTT.

V usage is TRBV7-2 and J usage is TRBJ2-3, with 10 bases aligning to TRBD1. The V segment lost 1 base and the J segment 2 bases; nucleotides outside the gene matches: 6. From germline, CDR1 is SGHTA and CDR2 FQGNSA. This CDR3 contains 17 residues. The CDR3 nucleotides read TGTGCCAGCAGCTTAGGCCTGGACAGGGGGTTCACAGATACGCAGTATTTT. Its protein product is CASSLGLDRGFTDTQYF.

The rearrangement uses TRBV29-1 and TRBJ2-5; 11 bases align to TRBD1. The J call could be wrong; TRBJ2-7 is a better fit for the DNA end. The CDR3 runs 13 residues. Looked up from germline, CDR1 is SQVTM and CDR2 is ANQGSEA. The CDR3 nucleotides read TGCAGCGGCGGGACAGGGGGGGGCTACGAGCAGTACTTC. Translating gives CSGGTGGGYEQYF.

This chain joins TRBV5-1 and TRBJ1-2, with no clear D. Germline V gene sequence: CDR1 SGHRS, CDR2 YFSETQ. V was trimmed by 0 bases and J by 4 bases, leaving 10 bases between them. The CDR3 consists of 14 residues. The CDR3 DNA reads TGCGCCAGCAGCTTGGACCGCGGACTCTATGGCTACACCTTC. It yields the protein CASSLDRGLYGYTF.

The chain has TRBV28 and TRBJ2-5; 7 nucleotides match TRBD1. The J call could be wrong; TRBJ2-7 is a better fit for the DNA end. CDR1 and CDR2 (germline): MDHEN, SYDVKM. The CDR3 totals 17 residues. For the CDR3, the DNA is TGTGCCAGCAGTTTATTTTTGGGACAGACTCTCCTGTACGAGCAGTACTTC. Amino acids: CASSLFLGQTLLYEQYF.

This clone was observed a few times. The V call is TRBV7-9, the J call TRBJ1-1, with a possible D match to TRBD1 (6 bases). V was clipped by 5 bases and J by 1 base, with 8 bases between them. CDR3 length equals 13 residues. CDR1 is SEHNR and CDR2 is FQNEAQ in the germline V gene (reference sequence). CDR3: CASSTGKNTEAFF. The CDR3 DNA reads as TGTGCCAGCAGCACAGGGAAGAACACTGAAGCTTTCTTT.

There are a few counts of this clone. This chain joins TRBV4-3 and TRBJ1-4; possibly TRBD1 for D (6 bases). Deletions cut 4 bases from V and 2 bases from J, with 8 bases between. Germline lookup yields CDR1 LGHNA and CDR2 YSLEER. There are 14 residues in the CDR3. CDR3 loop: CASSRGHTNEKLFF. As DNA, the CDR3 is TGCGCCAGCAGCCGGGGACATACTAATGAAAAACTGTTTTTT.

This clone was counted a single time. J is TRBJ2-5 and V is TRBV6-1; the D is unclear. The J call could be wrong; TRBJ2-7 is a better fit for the DNA end. CDR3 size: 14 residues. Germline V lookup: CDR1 MNHNS, CDR2 SASEGT. CDR3 nucleotides: TGTGCCAGCAGTGAAGATTTAGTATCCTACGAGCAGTACTTC. Protein product: CASSEDLVSYEQYF.

CDR3 coding DNA: TGTGCCAGCAGTGAAGGGGGGGGGACCTACAATGAGCAGTTCTTC. The encoded protein is CASSEGGGTYNEQFF. This chain joins TRBV2 and TRBJ2-1; 7 bases match TRBD2. The CDR3 has 15 residues. Germline V gene data show CDR1 as SNHLY and CDR2 as FYNNEI. V lost 1 base, J lost 2 bases, and 2 bases stayed unmatched.

The chain uses TRBV7-2 and TRBJ2-4, with 8 positions matching TRBD2. This CDR3 region has 15 residues. J lost 7 bases, V lost 5 bases, and 10 bases had no gene match. Germline values: CDR1 SGHTA, CDR2 FQGNSA. The DNA for the CDR3 is TGTGCCAGCAGCCCGATACAGGGCGGGAGGAACATTCAGTACTTC. It encodes CASSPIQGGRNIQYF.

The CDR3 loop reads CASSRDSQPQHF. CDR3 nucleotide sequence: TGTGCCAGCAGTCGCGACAGTCAGCCCCAGCATTTT. V and J are TRBV7-2 and TRBJ1-5, with D tentatively TRBD1 (5 bases). CDR1 and CDR2 from the germline V gene are SGHTA and FQGNSA. With 6 bases removed from V and 6 bases from J, the gap between germline ends came to 9 bases. The CDR3 sequence is 12 residues long.

The genes are TRBV5-6 and TRBJ1-3; D possibly corresponds to TRBD1 (6 bases). The CDR3 is 16 residues long. The germline gives CDR1 SGHDT, CDR2 YYEEEE. The ends were cut back, 2 bases at V and 0 bases at J, with 12 bases in the middle. In nucleotides, the CDR3 is TGTGCCAGCAGCTTCCGGACAGTTCACTCTGGAAACACCATATATTTT. Amino acids: CASSFRTVHSGNTIYF.

The chain carries TRBV4-1 and TRBJ2-5; 11 positions agree with TRBD2. Germline V CDR1 and CDR2: MGHRA, YSYEKL. After removal of 3 bases from V and 4 bases from J, the junction contained 10 bases not matched to a gene. The CDR3 sequence is 17 residues long. In DNA form, the CDR3 reads TGCGCCAGCAGCCAGGAACGGGGACTAGCGGTGGGAGAGACCCAGTACTTC. It encodes CASSQERGLAVGETQYF.

The chain carries TRBV20-1 and TRBJ2-7; maybe TRBD1 (6 bases). The V and J ends lost 8 bases and 0 bases respectively, with 8 bases between them. The CDR3 sequence is 11 residues long. Germline values: CDR1 DFQATT, CDR2 SNEGSKA (reference sequence). CDR3 in DNA: TGCAGTCACAGGGTCTCCTACGAGCAGTACTTC. It codes for CSHRVSYEQYF.

This clone was seen more than once but under ten times. This chain connects TRBV7-9 to TRBJ2-3; D gene ambiguous. CDR3 length: 13 residues. Germline CDR1 SEHNR, CDR2 FQNEAQ (reference sequence). Trimming took 8 bases from V and 5 from J, leaving 14 bases between them. CDR3 sequence (DNA): TGTGCCAGCCATCGTGCAGTACAAGATACGCAGTATTTT. It yields the protein CASHRAVQDTQYF. Complete variable domain (other parts from reference TRBV7-9 and TRBJ2-3): DTGVSQNPRHKITKRGQNVTFRCDPISEHNRLYWYRQTLGQGPEFLTYFQNEAQLEKSRLLSDRFSAERPKGSFSTLEIQRTEQGDSAMYLCASHRAVQDTQYFGPGTRLTVL.

A few counts support this clone. V is TRBV19 and J is TRBJ2-1; 12 nucleotides align to TRBD2. CDR1 is LNHDA, CDR2 SQIVND, per germline (reference sequence). The CDR3 totals 14 residues. The trim removed 5 bases at V and 8 bases at J, leaving 4 bases unmatched. CDR3 sequence reads: CASSPTSGGYEQFF. In DNA, the CDR3 is TGTGCCAGTAGTCCGACTAGCGGGGGATATGAGCAGTTCTTC.

This clone was observed once. The V gene is TRBV7-3, the J gene TRBJ2-1, with 8 nucleotides matching TRBD2. The V gene's germline CDR1 is SGHTA and CDR2 FQGTGA. This CDR3 spans 14 amino acids. The V segment lost 3 bases and the J segment 7 bases; nucleotides outside the gene matches: 5. The CDR3 DNA reads as TGTGCCAGCAGCTTGGGACTAGGGACAAATGAGCAGTTCTTC. Translated: CASSLGLGTNEQFF.